A selection of T cell receptor beta chains follows, all from one sample in a study of T cell responses to AZD1222 COVID-19 vaccine. The method was immunoSEQ multiplex PCR; TCRdb's version includes in-frame clones alone and lacks a portion of them. The top ten clones hold around 4.5% of a sample with about 130,000 clones, 90% of them seen once. The material was peripheral blood, obtained on day 0 of MenACWY control vaccination. The receptors here all came from an adult in good health. Each CDR3 is given with its conserved first and last residue. Each record gives: D gene, clone size, J gene, V gene, CDR3 DNA, CDR3 protein. A D gene is named only where the DNA matches it firmly. Size is stated for part of the rows, as once, few or many counts, or as a class when the clone is expanded.

D gene: NA
clone size: NA
J gene: TRBJ1-5
V gene: TRBV24-1
CDR3 DNA: TGTGCCACCAGTGCCAGCAATCAGCCCCAGCATTTT
CDR3 protein: CATSASNQPQHF

D gene: NA
clone size: NA
J gene: TRBJ1-2
V gene: TRBV7-9
CDR3 DNA: TGTGCCAGCGTCCCGGATCTGGGGCTCACTCCAGTTGCTAACTATGGCTACACCTTC
CDR3 protein: CASVPDLGLTPVANYGYTF

D gene: NA
clone size: NA
J gene: TRBJ1-1
V gene: TRBV28
CDR3 DNA: TGTGCCAGCAGGCCTGCAGGGAAGGGGAACACTGAAGCTTTCTTT
CDR3 protein: CASRPAGKGNTEAFF

D gene: NA
clone size: NA
J gene: TRBJ1-6
V gene: TRBV28
CDR3 DNA: TGTGCCAGCAGTTTATTTACGGATAATTCACCCCTCCACTTT
CDR3 protein: CASSLFTDNSPLHF

D gene: TRBD1
clone size: NA
J gene: TRBJ1-3
V gene: TRBV7-9
CDR3 DNA: TGTGCCAGCAGCTTCCCGGACAGGGCTGGAAACACCATATATTTT
CDR3 protein: CASSFPDRAGNTIYF

D gene: TRBD1
clone size: NA
J gene: TRBJ1-2
V gene: TRBV7-9
CDR3 DNA: TGTGCCAGCAGCTTAGGGACAGGGGATGGCTATGGCTACACCTTC
CDR3 protein: CASSLGTGDGYGYTF

D gene: TRBD2
clone size: NA
J gene: TRBJ2-3
V gene: TRBV28
CDR3 DNA: TGTGCCAGCAGTCACGGGACTAGCGGGAGAGCGCAGTATTTT
CDR3 protein: CASSHGTSGRAQYF

D gene: NA
clone size: NA
J gene: TRBJ2-2
V gene: TRBV11-2
CDR3 DNA: TGTGCCAGCAGTCCCCATTCGAACACCGGGGAGCTGTTTTTT
CDR3 protein: CASSPHSNTGELFF

D gene: NA
clone size: NA
J gene: TRBJ1-3
V gene: TRBV28
CDR3 DNA: TGTGCCAGCAGAACGCCAACTCCTAGTACGGATGGAAACACCATATATTTT
CDR3 protein: CASRTPTPSTDGNTIYF

D gene: NA
clone size: NA
J gene: TRBJ1-3
V gene: TRBV6-5
CDR3 DNA: TGTGCCAGCAGTCAGACAGGTGGAAACACCATATATTTT
CDR3 protein: CASSQTGGNTIYF

D gene: NA
clone size: NA
J gene: TRBJ1-4
V gene: TRBV6-6
CDR3 DNA: TGTGCCAGCAGTCCCCTCAGGCAGGGACGAACGAATGAAAAACTGTTTTTT
CDR3 protein: CASSPLRQGRTNEKLFF

D gene: NA
clone size: NA
J gene: TRBJ1-5
V gene: TRBV15
CDR3 DNA: TGTGCCACCAGCAGAGACGCGGGTTATCAGCCCCAGCATTTT
CDR3 protein: CATSRDAGYQPQHF

D gene: TRBD2
clone size: NA
J gene: TRBJ2-7
V gene: TRBV27
CDR3 DNA: TGTGCCAGCAGTCTCAAGAGACTAGCGGGTCTAGACGAGCAGTACTTC
CDR3 protein: CASSLKRLAGLDEQYF

D gene: NA
clone size: NA
J gene: TRBJ1-1
V gene: TRBV29-1
CDR3 DNA: TGCAGCGTTGATTACAGAGGTAACACTGAAGCTTTCTTT
CDR3 protein: CSVDYRGNTEAFF

D gene: NA
clone size: NA
J gene: TRBJ2-5
V gene: TRBV4-2
CDR3 DNA: TGTGCCAGCAGCCAAGCTTATGGCGGGTACCAAGAGACCCAGTACTTC
CDR3 protein: CASSQAYGGYQETQYF

D gene: NA
clone size: NA
J gene: TRBJ2-5
V gene: TRBV7-3
CDR3 DNA: TGTGCCAGCAGCTTTGGGACTGGGGAGACCCAGTACTTC
CDR3 protein: CASSFGTGETQYF

D gene: TRBD1
clone size: NA
J gene: TRBJ2-2
V gene: TRBV24-1
CDR3 DNA: TGTGCCACCCAAGCAACCGGGGGACAGGGCTTGAACACCGGGGAGCTGTTTTTT
CDR3 protein: CATQATGGQGLNTGELFF

D gene: NA
clone size: once
J gene: TRBJ1-4
V gene: TRBV7-9
CDR3 DNA: TGTGCCAGCAGCTTAGTAGTGGTCGCAACTAATGAAAAACTGTTTTTT
CDR3 protein: CASSLVVVATNEKLFF

D gene: NA
clone size: NA
J gene: TRBJ2-7
V gene: TRBV30
CDR3 DNA: TGTGCCTGGAGGGAGTCCCCCTACGAGCAGTACTTC
CDR3 protein: CAWRESPYEQYF

D gene: TRBD1
clone size: NA
J gene: TRBJ2-7
V gene: TRBV5-1
CDR3 DNA: TGCGCCAGCAGCAACCTCCCCGACAGGGTTTACAACGAGCAGTACTTC
CDR3 protein: CASSNLPDRVYNEQYF

D gene: TRBD2
clone size: NA
J gene: TRBJ2-1
V gene: TRBV5-1
CDR3 DNA: TGCGCCAGCAGGAGTGCGGGGGGGCCATTTGAGCAGTTCTTC
CDR3 protein: CASRSAGGPFEQFF

D gene: NA
clone size: NA
J gene: TRBJ1-5
V gene: TRBV3-1/TRBV3-2
CDR3 DNA: TGTGCCAGCAGCCAAGAACTAACGTTAGGGGGCAATCAGCCCCAGCATTTT
CDR3 protein: CASSQELTLGGNQPQHF